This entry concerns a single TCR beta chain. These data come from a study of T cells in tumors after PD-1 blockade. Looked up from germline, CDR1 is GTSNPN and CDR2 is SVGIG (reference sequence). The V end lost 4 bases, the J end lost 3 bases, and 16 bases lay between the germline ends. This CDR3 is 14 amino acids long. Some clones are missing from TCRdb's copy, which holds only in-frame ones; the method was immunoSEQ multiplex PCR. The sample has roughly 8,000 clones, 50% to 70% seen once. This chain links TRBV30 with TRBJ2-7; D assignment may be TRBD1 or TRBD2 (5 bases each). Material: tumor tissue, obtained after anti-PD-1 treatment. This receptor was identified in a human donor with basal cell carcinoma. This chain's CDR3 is CAWIATGTVYEQYF. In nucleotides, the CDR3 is TGTGCCTGGATCGCGACTGGGACCGTCTACGAGCAGTACTTC. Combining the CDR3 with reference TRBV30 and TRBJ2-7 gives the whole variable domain SQTIHQWPATLVQPVGSPLSLECTVEGTSNPNLYWYRQAAGRGLQLLFYSVGIGQISSEVPQNLSASRPQDRQFILSSKKLLLSDSGFYLCAWIATGTVYEQYFGPGTRLTVT.